This T cell receptor beta chain came from a study of PD-L1 blockade in urothelial cancer. Time point reported: pretreatment peripheral blood. Assay used: immunoSEQ multiplex PCR; TCRdb lists only in-frame clones, some missing. The sample has fewer than 50,000 clones, about four fifths seen once. The length of the CDR3 is 14 residues. Germline V gene data show CDR1 as KGHSH and CDR2 as LQKENI. Trimming stripped 4 bases from V and 1 base from J, with 7 bases between. Material: PBMCs, obtained around atezolizumab (anti-PD-L1) treatment. The clonotype was recovered from a man in his 70s with urothelial cancer. V gene TRBV18 combines with J gene TRBJ2-2; D unclear. The CDR3 loop reads CASSRAGNTGELFF. In nucleotides, the CDR3 is TGTGCCAGCTCACGCGCAGGGAACACCGGGGAGCTGTTTTTT.